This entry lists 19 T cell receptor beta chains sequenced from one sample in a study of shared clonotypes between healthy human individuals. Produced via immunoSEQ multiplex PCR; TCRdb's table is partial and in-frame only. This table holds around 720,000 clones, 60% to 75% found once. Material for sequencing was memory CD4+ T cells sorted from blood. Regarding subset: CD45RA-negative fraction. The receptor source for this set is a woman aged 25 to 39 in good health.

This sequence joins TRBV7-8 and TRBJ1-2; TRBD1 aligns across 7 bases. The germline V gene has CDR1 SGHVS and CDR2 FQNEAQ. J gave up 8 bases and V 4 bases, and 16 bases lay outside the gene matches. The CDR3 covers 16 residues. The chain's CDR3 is CASSSTGTAGRGGYTF. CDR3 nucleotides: TGTGCCAGCAGCTCAACCGGGACAGCGGGAAGGGGAGGCTACACCTTC.

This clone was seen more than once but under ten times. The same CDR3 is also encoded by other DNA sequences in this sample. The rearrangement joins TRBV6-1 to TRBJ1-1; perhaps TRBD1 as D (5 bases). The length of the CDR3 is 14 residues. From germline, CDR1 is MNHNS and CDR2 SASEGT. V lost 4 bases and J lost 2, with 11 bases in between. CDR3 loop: CASSGRGGNTEAFF. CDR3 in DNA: TGTGCCAGCAGTGGGAGGGGCGGAAACACTGAAGCTTTCTTT.

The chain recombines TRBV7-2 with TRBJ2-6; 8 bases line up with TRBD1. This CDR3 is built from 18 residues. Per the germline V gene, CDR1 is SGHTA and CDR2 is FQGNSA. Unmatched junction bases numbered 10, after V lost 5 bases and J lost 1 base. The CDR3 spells CASSPRTGMVSGANVLTF. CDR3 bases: TGTGCCAGCAGCCCGCGGACAGGGATGGTTTCTGGGGCCAACGTCCTGACTTTC.

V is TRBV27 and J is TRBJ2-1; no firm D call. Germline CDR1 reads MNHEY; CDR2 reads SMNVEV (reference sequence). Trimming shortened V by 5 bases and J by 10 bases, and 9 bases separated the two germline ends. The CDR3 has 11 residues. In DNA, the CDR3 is TGTGCCAGCAGTACCAATGGCGAGCAGTTCTTC. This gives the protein CASSTNGEQFF.

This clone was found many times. The CDR3 nucleotides are TGCGCCAGCAGCTGGGGGACAGGGGCGAATGAGCAGTTCTTC. It encodes CASSWGTGANEQFF. The J gene is TRBJ2-1, the V gene TRBV5-1; TRBD1 aligns across 10 bases. Per the germline V gene, CDR1 is SGHRS and CDR2 is YFSETQ. The CDR3 extends over 14 amino acids. Trimming took 3 bases from V and 7 from J; bases not matched to a gene: 4.

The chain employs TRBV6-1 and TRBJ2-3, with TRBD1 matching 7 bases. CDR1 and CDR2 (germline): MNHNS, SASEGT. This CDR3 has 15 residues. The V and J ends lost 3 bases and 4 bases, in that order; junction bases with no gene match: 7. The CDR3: CASSDPDRVADTQYF. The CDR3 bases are TGTGCCAGCAGTGACCCTGACAGGGTCGCAGATACGCAGTATTTT.

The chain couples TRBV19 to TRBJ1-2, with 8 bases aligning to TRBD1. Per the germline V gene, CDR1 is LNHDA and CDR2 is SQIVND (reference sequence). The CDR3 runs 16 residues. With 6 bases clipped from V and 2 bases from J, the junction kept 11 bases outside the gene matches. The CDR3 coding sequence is TGTGCCAGTAGGTCGAGAGGGCAGGGGGCGAACTATGGCTACACCTTC. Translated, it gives CASRSRGQGANYGYTF.

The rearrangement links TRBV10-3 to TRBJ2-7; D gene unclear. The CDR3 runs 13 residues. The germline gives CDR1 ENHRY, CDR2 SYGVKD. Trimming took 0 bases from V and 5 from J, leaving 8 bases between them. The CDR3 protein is CAISESMLDEQYF. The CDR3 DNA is TGTGCCATCAGTGAGTCGATGCTTGACGAGCAGTACTTC.

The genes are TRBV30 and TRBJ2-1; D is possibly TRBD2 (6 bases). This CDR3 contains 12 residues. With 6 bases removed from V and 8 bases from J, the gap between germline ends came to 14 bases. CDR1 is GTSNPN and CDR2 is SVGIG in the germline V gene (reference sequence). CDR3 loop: CACNRGGDEQFF. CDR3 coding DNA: TGTGCCTGTAACCGGGGCGGGGATGAGCAGTTCTTC.

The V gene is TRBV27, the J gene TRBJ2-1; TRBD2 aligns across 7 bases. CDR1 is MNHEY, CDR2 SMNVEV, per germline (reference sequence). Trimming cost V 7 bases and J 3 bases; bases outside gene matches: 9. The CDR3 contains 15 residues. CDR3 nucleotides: TGTGCCAGCAACCCTCGGGAGCGGGACTACAATGAGCAGTTCTTC. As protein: CASNPRERDYNEQFF.

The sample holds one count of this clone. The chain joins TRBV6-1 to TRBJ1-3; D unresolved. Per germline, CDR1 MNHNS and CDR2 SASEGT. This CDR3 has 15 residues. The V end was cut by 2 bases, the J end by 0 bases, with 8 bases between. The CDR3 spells CASSERLSSGNTIYF. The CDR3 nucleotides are TGTGCCAGCAGTGAACGGTTAAGCTCTGGAAACACCATATATTTT.

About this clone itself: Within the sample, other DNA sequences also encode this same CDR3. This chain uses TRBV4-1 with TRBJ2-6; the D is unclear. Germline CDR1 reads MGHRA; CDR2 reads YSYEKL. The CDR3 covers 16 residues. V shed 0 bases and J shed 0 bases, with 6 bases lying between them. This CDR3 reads CASSQDRSSGANVLTF. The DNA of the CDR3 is TGCGCCAGCAGCCAAGACAGGAGCTCTGGGGCCAACGTCCTGACTTTC.

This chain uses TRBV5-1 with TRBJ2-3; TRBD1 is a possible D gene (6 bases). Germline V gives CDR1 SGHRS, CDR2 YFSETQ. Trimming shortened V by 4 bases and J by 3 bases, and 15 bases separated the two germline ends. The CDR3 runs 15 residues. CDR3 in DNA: TGCGCCAGCAGCCCGATGGACAGCAGGACAGATACGCAGTATTTT. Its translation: CASSPMDSRTDTQYF.

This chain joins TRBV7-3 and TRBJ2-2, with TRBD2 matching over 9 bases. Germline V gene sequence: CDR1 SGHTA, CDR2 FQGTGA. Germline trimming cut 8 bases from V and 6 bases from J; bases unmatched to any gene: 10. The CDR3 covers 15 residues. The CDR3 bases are TGTGCCAGCGCTCCTTGGACTAGCGAGGCCGGGGAGCTGTTTTTT. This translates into CASAPWTSEAGELFF.

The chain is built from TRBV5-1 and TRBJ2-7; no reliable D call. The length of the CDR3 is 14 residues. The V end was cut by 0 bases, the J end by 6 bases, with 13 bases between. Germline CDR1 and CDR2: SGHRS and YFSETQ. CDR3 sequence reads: CASSLDVEVGEQYF. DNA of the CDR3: TGCGCCAGCAGCTTGGACGTCGAGGTCGGCGAGCAGTACTTC. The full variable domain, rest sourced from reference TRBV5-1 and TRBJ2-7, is KAGVTQTPRYLIKTRGQQVTLSCSPISGHRSVSWYQQTPGQGLQFLFEYFSETQRNKGNFPGRFSGRQFSNSRSEMNVSTLELGDSALYLCASSLDVEVGEQYFGPGTRLTVT.

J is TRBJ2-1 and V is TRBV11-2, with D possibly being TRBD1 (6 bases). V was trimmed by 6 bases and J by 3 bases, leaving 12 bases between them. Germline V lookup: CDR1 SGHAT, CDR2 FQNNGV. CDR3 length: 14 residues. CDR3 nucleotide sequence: TGTGCCAGCAGGGCCCTGGACAGCTACAATGAGCAGTTCTTC. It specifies CASRALDSYNEQFF.

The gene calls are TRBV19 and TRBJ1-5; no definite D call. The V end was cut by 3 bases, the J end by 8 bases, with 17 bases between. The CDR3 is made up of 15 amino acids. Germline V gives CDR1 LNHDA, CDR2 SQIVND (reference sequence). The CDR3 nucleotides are TGTGCCAGTAGTATTGGCGGGAATTGGGAGAAGCCCCAGCATTTT. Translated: CASSIGGNWEKPQHF.

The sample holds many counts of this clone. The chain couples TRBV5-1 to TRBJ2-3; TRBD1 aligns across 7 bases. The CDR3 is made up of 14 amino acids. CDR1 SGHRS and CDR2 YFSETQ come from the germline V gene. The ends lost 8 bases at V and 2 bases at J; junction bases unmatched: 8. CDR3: CASLLGTATDTQYF. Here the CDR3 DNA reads TGCGCCAGTCTTCTAGGGACAGCCACAGATACGCAGTATTTT. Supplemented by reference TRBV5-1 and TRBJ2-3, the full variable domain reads KAGVTQTPRYLIKTRGQQVTLSCSPISGHRSVSWYQQTPGQGLQFLFEYFSETQRNKGNFPGRFSGRQFSNSRSEMNVSTLELGDSALYLCASLLGTATDTQYFGPGTRLTVL.

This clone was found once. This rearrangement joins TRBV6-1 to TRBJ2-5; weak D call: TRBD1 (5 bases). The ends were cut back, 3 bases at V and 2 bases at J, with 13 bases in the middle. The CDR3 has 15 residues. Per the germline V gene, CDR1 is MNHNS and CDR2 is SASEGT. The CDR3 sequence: CASSESGQGQETQYF. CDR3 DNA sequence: TGTGCCAGCAGTGAGTCGGGTCAGGGACAAGAGACCCAGTACTTC.